The table lists the clone carrying this T cell receptor (beta chain) with many counts. Its target is not known. The data stem from a study of T-cell memory formation after mild COVID-19. Regarding the study as a whole: Largely, contracting CD4+ clones fell within CM and EM, and contracting CD8+ clones within EMRA.

It was 5'RACE with constant-segment primers that produced the TCR alpha and TCR beta cDNA libraries, which carried sample barcodes and UMIs. TCRdb re-derived calls from the 5' RACE reads in MiXCR, one entry per CDR3 protein. The sample carries about 400,000 distinct CDR3 sequences, 16% recorded once. The CDR3 sequence is 14 residues long. From germline, CDR1 is MNHEY and CDR2 SMNVEV (reference sequence). The V end was cut by 1 base, the J end by 9 bases, with 13 bases between. This chain links TRBV27 with TRBJ1-3; D is uncertain. Sequences were obtained from PBMCs or a T cell subset sorted from them (not recorded which). This clonotype was sampled from a man between 18 and 35 years old who had mild COVID-19 (a few samples of this study predate the infection). Cell type and time point are not known. The CDR3 spells CASSLLPGLSTIYF. Written as DNA, the CDR3 is TGTGCCAGCAGTTTATTACCAGGTCTCAGCACCATATATTTT.